This entry concerns a single TCR beta chain. Data came from immunoSEQ multiplex PCR; TCRdb stores just in-frame clones and leaves some out. The sample records approximately 16,000 clones, less than 55% being singletons. The sample originates from a study of tumor-infiltrating lymphocytes in localized non-small cell lung cancer. J lost 5 bases, V lost 5 bases, and 13 bases had no gene match. The germline V gene encodes CDR1 LNHDA and CDR2 SQIVND (reference sequence). The CDR3 runs to 16 residues. This receptor was taken from a human donor with non-small cell lung cancer. This rearrangement joins TRBV19 to TRBJ2-5, with TRBD1 matching over 8 bases. The source material was lung tumor tissue. The CDR3 DNA sequence: TGTGCCAGTAGTCAACGGACAGGGTTGAATTTTGAGACCCAGTACTTC. This codes for CASSQRTGLNFETQYF. Full variable domain (missing parts from reference TRBV19 and TRBJ2-5): DGGITQSPKYLFRKEGQNVTLSCEQNLNHDAMYWYRQDPGQGLRLIYYSQIVNDFQKGDIAEGYSVSREKKESFPLTVTSAQKNPTAFYLCASSQRTGLNFETQYFGPGTRLLVL.